This TCR beta chain originates from a study of cytomegalovirus exposure and HLA in healthy donors. Notes on the study in general: Investigators reported fewer than 200 TCR beta chains as tied to cytomegalovirus. Within the 120 or so validation repertoires, first-cohort TCR clusters tended to co-occur, according to a later analysis.

Separate from the roughly 700-subject first cohort, the approximately 130-subject validation cohort was the one that the donors belonged to. This clone has only one observation. Its antigen is as yet unknown. Germline V gene sequence: CDR1 SGHRS, CDR2 YFSETQ. This CDR3 comprises 16 residues. Trimming removed 0 bases at V and 5 bases at J, with 14 bases between. The data were produced by immunoSEQ multiplex PCR, yet TCRdb's version contains in-frame clones alone and is incomplete. The table shows more than 110,000 clones, with about 95% occurring only once. The source of this sequence is a man aged 18 to 29 in good health and CMV-seropositive. The chain employs TRBV5-1 and TRBJ2-2; D is possibly TRBD2 (6 bases). Sequenced sample: PBMCs. CDR3 protein: CASSLGTTRATGELFF. The CDR3 DNA reads TGCGCCAGCAGCTTGGGGACTACCCGAGCGACCGGGGAGCTGTTTTTT.